This TCR beta chain is drawn from a study of blood T cell repertoires in COVID-19. Overall study context: From the United States, Italy and Spain came samples of acute and convalescent COVID-19. Nucleic acid was either cDNA or gDNA, and it came from T cells, B-cell-depleted T cells, or PBMCs.

The CDR3 length is 11 residues. The germline CDR1 and CDR2 sequences are SQVTM and ANQGSEA. V lost 4 bases and J lost 8, with 11 bases in between. Some clones are missing from TCRdb's copy, which holds only in-frame ones; the method was immunoSEQ multiplex PCR. The sample consists of some 100,000 clones, roughly 84% of them appearing once. This chain connects TRBV29-1 to TRBJ1-1; D is possibly TRBD1 (6 bases). The receptor's source is a woman in her fifties or sixties with acute or convalescent COVID-19. The sequenced sample was peripheral blood. The CDR3 coding sequence is TGCAGCGTTGGGGGGGGCTCCGAAGCTTTCTTT. The encoded protein is CSVGGGSEAFF. Combining the CDR3 with reference TRBV29-1 and TRBJ1-1 gives the whole variable domain SAVISQKPSRDICQRGTSLTIQCQVDSQVTMMFWYRQQPGQSLTLIATANQGSEATYESGFVIDKFPISRPNLTFSTLTVSNMSPEDSSIYLCSVGGGSEAFFGQGTRLTVV.